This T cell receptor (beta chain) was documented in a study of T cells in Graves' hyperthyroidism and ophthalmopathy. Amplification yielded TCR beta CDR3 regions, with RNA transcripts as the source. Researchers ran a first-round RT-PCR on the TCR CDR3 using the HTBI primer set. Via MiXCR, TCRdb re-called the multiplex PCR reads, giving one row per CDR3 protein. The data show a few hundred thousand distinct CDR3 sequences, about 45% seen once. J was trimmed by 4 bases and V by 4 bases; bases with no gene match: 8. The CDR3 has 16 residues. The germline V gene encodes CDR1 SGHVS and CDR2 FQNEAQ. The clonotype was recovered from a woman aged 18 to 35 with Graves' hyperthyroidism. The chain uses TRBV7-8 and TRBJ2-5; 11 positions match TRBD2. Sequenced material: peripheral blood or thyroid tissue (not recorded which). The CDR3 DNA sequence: TGTGCCAGCAGCTCCGGGACTAGCGGACTTACAGAGACCCAGTACTTC. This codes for CASSSGTSGLTETQYF.